One sample yielded the 13 T cell receptor beta chains listed below, sequenced in a study of cytomegalovirus exposure and HLA in healthy donors. A multiplex PCR was run with 60 Vbeta primers and 13 Jbeta primers. The data were produced by immunoSEQ multiplex PCR, yet TCRdb's version contains in-frame clones alone and is incomplete. Among about 170,000 clones listed, about two thirds were seen once. Sequenced sample: PBMCs. All receptors come from a human donor in good health.

The chain couples TRBV4-3 to TRBJ1-4, with D uncertain. There are 15 residues in the CDR3. V lost 2 bases and J 8 bases, leaving 15 bases between the germline ends. Germline V gives CDR1 LGHNA, CDR2 YSLEER. The CDR3 bases are TGCGCCAGCAGCCAACCTCCGGGATCGGGAGAAAAACTGTTTTTT. Translating it yields CASSQPPGSGEKLFF.

The chain recombines TRBV4-1 with TRBJ2-7; TRBD2 is a possible D gene (6 bases). With 4 bases removed from V and 2 bases from J, the gap between germline ends came to 15 bases. The CDR3 spans 15 residues. The germline gives CDR1 MGHRA, CDR2 YSYEKL. The CDR3 region is CASSLGTGGTYEQYF. CDR3 nucleotides: TGCGCCAGCAGCCTCGGGACCGGGGGAACCTACGAGCAGTACTTC.

This chain uses TRBV6-4 with TRBJ1-1; no firm D call. The V end lost 4 bases, the J end lost 4 bases, and 10 bases lay between the germline ends. The CDR3 is made up of 13 amino acids. Germline lookup yields CDR1 MRHNA and CDR2 SNTAGT. The CDR3 DNA follows: TGTGCCAGCAGTGTAGAGCTATCCACTGAAGCTTTCTTT. Encoded protein: CASSVELSTEAFF.

J is TRBJ2-2 and V is TRBV14; TRBD1 is a possible D gene (6 bases). This CDR3 contains 16 residues. The germline gives CDR1 SGHDN, CDR2 FVKESK. V was trimmed by 4 bases and J by 1 base, leaving 13 bases between them. CDR3 loop: CASSRVQGLNTGELFF. CDR3 DNA: TGTGCCAGCAGCCGTGTACAGGGATTGAACACCGGGGAGCTGTTTTTT.

The chain joins TRBV7-2 to TRBJ2-7; TRBD2 matches 8 bases. The junction had 9 bases not matched to a gene; V was cut back by 1 base and J by 7 bases. The CDR3 totals 15 residues. Germline loops: CDR1 SGHTA, CDR2 FQGNSA. The CDR3 region is CASSLVAGTRGEQYF. The CDR3 DNA is TGTGCCAGCAGCTTAGTGGCGGGGACTAGGGGTGAGCAGTACTTC.

The CDR3 is CASSVGGGFTDTQYF. The DNA for the CDR3 is TGTGCCAGCAGCGTAGGGGGGGGGTTCACAGATACGCAGTATTTT. The chain employs TRBV9 and TRBJ2-3, with 7 bases aligning to TRBD2. CDR1 is SGDLS, CDR2 YYNGEE, per germline. The CDR3 sequence is 15 residues long. J lost 2 bases, V lost 0 bases, and 3 bases had no gene match.

CDR3 nucleotide sequence: TGCGCCAGCAGCCCCAGGACTAGCGCGCTCCAAGAGACCCAGTACTTC. It codes for CASSPRTSALQETQYF. V gene TRBV4-1 combines with J gene TRBJ2-5; 9 positions agree with TRBD2. After removal of 4 bases from V and 1 base from J, the junction contained 7 bases not matched to a gene. CDR3 length: 16 residues. Germline V CDR1 and CDR2: MGHRA, YSYEKL.

V usage is TRBV7-8 and J usage is TRBJ2-3; 13 bases align to TRBD2. Unmatched junction bases numbered 8, after V lost 1 base and J lost 4 bases. CDR1 is SGHVS and CDR2 is FQNEAQ in the germline V gene. The CDR3 is 18 residues long. CDR3 in DNA: TGTGCCAGCAGCTTAGAGGGACTAGCGGGGCGAGGGGCAGATACGCAGTATTTT. Translation: CASSLEGLAGRGADTQYF.

V gene TRBV11-2 combines with J gene TRBJ2-7, with TRBD1 matching 8 bases. CDR3 length: 15 amino acids. With 5 bases clipped from V and 0 bases from J, the junction kept 6 bases outside the gene matches. Germline CDR1 SGHAT, CDR2 FQNNGV. The CDR3, as DNA: TGTGCCAGCAGCGACGGACAGGGCCTCTCCTACGAGCAGTACTTC. This translates into CASSDGQGLSYEQYF.

The rearrangement joins TRBV15 to TRBJ2-5; 9 nucleotides match TRBD2. The end of the DNA is better explained by TRBJ2-7, so the J call may be wrong. CDR1 is LNHNV, CDR2 YYDKDF, per germline (reference sequence). The CDR3 loop spans 16 amino acids. CDR3 nucleotides: TGTGCCACCAGCAGTCCCGGAGGGACTAGCTTAGGCGAGCAGTACTTC. The encoded protein is CATSSPGGTSLGEQYF.

This clone has more than one count but fewer than ten. Distinct nucleotide sequences in the sample also encode this CDR3. The chain recombines TRBV7-2 with TRBJ2-7; TRBD2 agrees at 7 bases. Germline assignment: CDR1 SGHTA and CDR2 FQGNSA. The CDR3 sequence is 15 residues long. J lost 0 bases, V lost 3 bases, and 5 bases had no gene match. The CDR3, as DNA: TGTGCCAGCAGCTTGGGCGGGGGTATCTCCTACGAGCAGTACTTC. Amino acids: CASSLGGGISYEQYF.

J is TRBJ2-1 and V is TRBV9, with a weak D call TRBD1 (6 bases). The CDR3 runs 15 residues. CDR1 and CDR2 from the germline V gene are SGDLS and YYNGEE. Trimming removed 0 bases from V and 4 bases from J, with 11 bases in between. CDR3 residues: CASSVGGPGYNEQFF. CDR3 in DNA: TGTGCCAGCAGCGTAGGGGGGCCGGGGTACAATGAGCAGTTCTTC.

The chain uses TRBV4-1 and TRBJ2-5; unclear D gene. The J call is uncertain, as TRBJ2-7 better fits the DNA end. This CDR3 has 16 amino acids. Germline assignment: CDR1 MGHRA and CDR2 YSYEKL. CDR3 DNA sequence: TGCGCCAGCAGCCAAGCCCACAGCTCAAGCTCCTACGAGCAGTACTTC. Translated, it gives CASSQAHSSSSYEQYF.